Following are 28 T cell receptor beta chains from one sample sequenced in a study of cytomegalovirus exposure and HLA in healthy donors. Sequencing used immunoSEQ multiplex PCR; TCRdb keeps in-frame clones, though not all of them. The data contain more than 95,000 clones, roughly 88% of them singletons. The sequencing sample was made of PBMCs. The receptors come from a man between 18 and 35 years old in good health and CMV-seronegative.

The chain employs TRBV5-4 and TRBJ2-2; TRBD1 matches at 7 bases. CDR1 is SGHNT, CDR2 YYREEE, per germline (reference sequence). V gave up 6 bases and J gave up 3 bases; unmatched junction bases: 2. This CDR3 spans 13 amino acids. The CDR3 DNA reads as TGTGCCAGCATTGACAGGGACACCGGGGAGCTGTTTTTT. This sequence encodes CASIDRDTGELFF.

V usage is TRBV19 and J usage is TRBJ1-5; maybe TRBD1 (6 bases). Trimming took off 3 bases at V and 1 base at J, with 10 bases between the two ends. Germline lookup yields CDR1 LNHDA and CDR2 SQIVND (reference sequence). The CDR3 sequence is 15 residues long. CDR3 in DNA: TGTGCCAGTAGTATTAACAGGGCAAGCAATCAGCCCCAGCATTTT. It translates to CASSINRASNQPQHF.

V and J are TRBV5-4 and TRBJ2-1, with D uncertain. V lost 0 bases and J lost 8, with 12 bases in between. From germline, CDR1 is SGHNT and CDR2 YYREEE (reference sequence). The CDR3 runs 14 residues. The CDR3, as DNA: TGTGCCAGCAGCTTGGCCAACCAGGTCGATGAGCAGTTCTTC. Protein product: CASSLANQVDEQFF.

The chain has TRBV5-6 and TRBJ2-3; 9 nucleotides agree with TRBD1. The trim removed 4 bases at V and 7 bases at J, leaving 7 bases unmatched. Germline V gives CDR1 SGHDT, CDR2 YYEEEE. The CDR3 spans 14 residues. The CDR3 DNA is TGTGCCAGCAGCACGACAGGGGGGCACAATACGCAGTATTTT. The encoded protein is CASSTTGGHNTQYF.

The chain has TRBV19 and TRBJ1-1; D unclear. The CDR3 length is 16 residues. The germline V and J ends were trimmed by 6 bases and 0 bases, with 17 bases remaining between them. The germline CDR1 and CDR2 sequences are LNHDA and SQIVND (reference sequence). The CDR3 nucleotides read TGTGCCAGTAGCCTAGAGAGGGCGGCTGTGAACACTGAAGCTTTCTTT. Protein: CASSLERAAVNTEAFF.

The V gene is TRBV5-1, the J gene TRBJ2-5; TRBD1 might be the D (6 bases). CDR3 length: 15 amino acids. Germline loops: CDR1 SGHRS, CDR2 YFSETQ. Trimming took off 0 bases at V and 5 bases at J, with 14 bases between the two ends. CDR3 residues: CASSLAGFQGETQYF. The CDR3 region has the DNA TGCGCCAGCAGCTTGGCCGGCTTCCAGGGGGAGACCCAGTACTTC.

The CDR3: CASSEGGSRNNEQFF. In DNA, the CDR3 is TGTGCCAGCAGTGAAGGCGGGAGTAGGAACAATGAGCAGTTCTTC. The chain links TRBV2 to TRBJ2-1; the match to TRBD2 covers 7 bases. The V segment lost 1 base and the J segment 5 bases; nucleotides outside the gene matches: 5. The CDR3 is 15 residues long. Looked up from germline, CDR1 is SNHLY and CDR2 is FYNNEI.

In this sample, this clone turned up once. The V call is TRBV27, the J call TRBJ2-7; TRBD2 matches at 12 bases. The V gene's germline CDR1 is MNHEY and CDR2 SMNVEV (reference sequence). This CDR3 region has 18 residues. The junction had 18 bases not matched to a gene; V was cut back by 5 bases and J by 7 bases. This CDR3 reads CASSPYRLAGASAVEQYF. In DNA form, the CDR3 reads TGTGCCAGCAGTCCCTACCGACTAGCGGGAGCCTCTGCGGTTGAGCAGTACTTC.

The CDR3 DNA reads TGCGCCAGCAGCCCCGGAGGAGCGGGAGTAAGGTCAGATACGCAGTATTTT. Its translation: CASSPGGAGVRSDTQYF. The chain combines TRBV5-1 with TRBJ2-3; 8 bases map to TRBD2. V lost 4 bases to trimming and J lost 4 bases; unmatched junction nucleotides: 14. Germline V lookup: CDR1 SGHRS, CDR2 YFSETQ. The CDR3 runs to 17 residues. Variable domain in full (rest from reference TRBV5-1 and TRBJ2-3): KAGVTQTPRYLIKTRGQQVTLSCSPISGHRSVSWYQQTPGQGLQFLFEYFSETQRNKGNFPGRFSGRQFSNSRSEMNVSTLELGDSALYLCASSPGGAGVRSDTQYFGPGTRLTVL.

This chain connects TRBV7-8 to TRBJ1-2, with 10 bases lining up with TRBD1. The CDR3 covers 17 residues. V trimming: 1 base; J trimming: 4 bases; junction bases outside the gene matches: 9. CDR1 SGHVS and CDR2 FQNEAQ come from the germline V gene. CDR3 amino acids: CASSLVPGQGVGYGYTF. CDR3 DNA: TGTGCCAGCAGCTTAGTTCCAGGACAGGGGGTTGGCTATGGCTACACCTTC.

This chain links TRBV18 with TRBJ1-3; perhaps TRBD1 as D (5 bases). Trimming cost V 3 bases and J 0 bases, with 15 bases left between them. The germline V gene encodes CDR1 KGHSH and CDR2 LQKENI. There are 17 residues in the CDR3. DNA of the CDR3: TGTGCCAGCTCACCTAAGGTCCAGGGCCGCTCTGGAAACACCATATATTTT. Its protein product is CASSPKVQGRSGNTIYF.

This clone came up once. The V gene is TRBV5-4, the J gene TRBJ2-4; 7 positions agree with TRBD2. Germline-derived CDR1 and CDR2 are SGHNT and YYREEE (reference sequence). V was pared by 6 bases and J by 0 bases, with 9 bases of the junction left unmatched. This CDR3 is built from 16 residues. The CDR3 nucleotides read TGTGCCAGCACAACTAGCGCCAACCTAGCCAAAAACATTCAGTACTTC. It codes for CASTTSANLAKNIQYF.

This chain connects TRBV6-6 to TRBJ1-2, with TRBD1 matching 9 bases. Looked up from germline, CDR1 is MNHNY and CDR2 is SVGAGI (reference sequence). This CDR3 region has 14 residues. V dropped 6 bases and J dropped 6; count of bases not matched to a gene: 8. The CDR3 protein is CASSRTGVGHGYTF. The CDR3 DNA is TGTGCCAGCAGCCGGACAGGGGTTGGTCATGGCTACACCTTC.

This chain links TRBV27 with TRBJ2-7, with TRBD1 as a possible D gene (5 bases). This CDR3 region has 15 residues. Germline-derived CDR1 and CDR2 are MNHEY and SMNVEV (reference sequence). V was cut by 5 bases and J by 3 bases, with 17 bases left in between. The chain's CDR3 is CASSTPGRVDYEQYF. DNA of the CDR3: TGTGCCAGCAGTACCCCCGGCAGGGTGGACTACGAGCAGTACTTC.

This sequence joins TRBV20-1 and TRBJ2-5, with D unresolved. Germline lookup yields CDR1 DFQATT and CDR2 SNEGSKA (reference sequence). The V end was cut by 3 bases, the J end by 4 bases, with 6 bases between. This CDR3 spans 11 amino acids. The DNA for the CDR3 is TGCAGTGCTAGTGTATCAGAGACCCAGTACTTC. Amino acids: CSASVSETQYF.

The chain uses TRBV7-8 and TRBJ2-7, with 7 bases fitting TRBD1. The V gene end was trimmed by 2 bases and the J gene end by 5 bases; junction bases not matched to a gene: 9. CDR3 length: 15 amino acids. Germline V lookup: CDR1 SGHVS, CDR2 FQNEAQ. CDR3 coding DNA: TGTGCCAGCAGCTTAAAGTGGACAGGCAGGGACGAGCAGTACTTC. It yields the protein CASSLKWTGRDEQYF.

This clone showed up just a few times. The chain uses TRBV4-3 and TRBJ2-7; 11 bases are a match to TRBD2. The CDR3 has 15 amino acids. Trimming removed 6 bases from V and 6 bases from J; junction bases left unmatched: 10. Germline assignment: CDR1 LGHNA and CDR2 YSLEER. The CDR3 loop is CASSRTSGGIPEQYF. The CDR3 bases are TGCGCCAGCAGTCGAACTAGCGGGGGTATCCCCGAGCAGTACTTC.

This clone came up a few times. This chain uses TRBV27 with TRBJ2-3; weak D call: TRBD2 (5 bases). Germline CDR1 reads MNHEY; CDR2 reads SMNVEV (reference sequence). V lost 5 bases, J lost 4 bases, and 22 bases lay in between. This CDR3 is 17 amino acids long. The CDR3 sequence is CASSPGRADWIPDTQYF. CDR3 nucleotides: TGTGCCAGCAGTCCCGGGCGAGCGGATTGGATCCCAGATACGCAGTATTTT.

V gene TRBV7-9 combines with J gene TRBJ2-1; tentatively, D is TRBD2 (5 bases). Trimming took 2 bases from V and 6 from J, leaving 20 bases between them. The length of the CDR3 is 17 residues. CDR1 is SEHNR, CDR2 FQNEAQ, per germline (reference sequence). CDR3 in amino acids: CASSLLMSSTWANEQFF. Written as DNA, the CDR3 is TGTGCCAGCAGCTTACTTATGTCTAGCACCTGGGCCAATGAGCAGTTCTTC.

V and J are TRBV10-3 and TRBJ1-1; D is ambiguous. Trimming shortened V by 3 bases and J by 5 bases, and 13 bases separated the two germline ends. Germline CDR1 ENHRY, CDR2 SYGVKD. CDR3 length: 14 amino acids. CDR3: CAISDPERWTEAFF. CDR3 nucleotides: TGTGCCATCAGTGACCCCGAACGGTGGACTGAAGCTTTCTTT.

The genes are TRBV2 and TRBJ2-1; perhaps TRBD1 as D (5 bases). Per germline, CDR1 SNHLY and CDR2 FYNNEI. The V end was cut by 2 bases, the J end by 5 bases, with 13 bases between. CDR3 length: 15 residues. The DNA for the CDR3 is TGTGCCAGCAGTGAATGGCAAGGGGTAAACAATGAGCAGTTCTTC. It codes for CASSEWQGVNNEQFF.

Written as DNA, the CDR3 is TGTGCCAGCAGCGTAGCCAGCTCTGGAAACACCATATATTTT. This codes for CASSVASSGNTIYF. The gene calls are TRBV9 and TRBJ1-3; D ambiguous. Deletions cut 0 bases from V and 0 bases from J, with 4 bases between. Germline CDR1 and CDR2: SGDLS and YYNGEE. This CDR3 is 14 amino acids long.

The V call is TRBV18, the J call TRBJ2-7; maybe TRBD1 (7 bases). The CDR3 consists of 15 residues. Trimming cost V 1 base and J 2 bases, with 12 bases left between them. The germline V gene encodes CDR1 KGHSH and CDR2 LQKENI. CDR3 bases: TGTGCCAGCTCACCACGGGCCAGGGGGGCCTACGAGCAGTACTTC. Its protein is CASSPRARGAYEQYF.

The CDR3 here is CASSLDGWPQHF. The CDR3 DNA follows: TGTGCCAGCAGCTTAGACGGGTGGCCCCAGCATTTT. The chain links TRBV7-9 to TRBJ1-5; D is undetermined. Germline loops: CDR1 SEHNR, CDR2 FQNEAQ (reference sequence). The V end was cut by 1 base, the J end by 9 bases, with 7 bases between. There are 12 residues in the CDR3.

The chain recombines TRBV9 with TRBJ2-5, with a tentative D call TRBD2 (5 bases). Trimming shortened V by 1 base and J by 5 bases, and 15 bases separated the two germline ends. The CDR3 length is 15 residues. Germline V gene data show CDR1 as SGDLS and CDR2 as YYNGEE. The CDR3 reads CASSVTAWSGETQYF. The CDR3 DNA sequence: TGTGCCAGCAGCGTAACAGCTTGGAGCGGTGAGACCCAGTACTTC. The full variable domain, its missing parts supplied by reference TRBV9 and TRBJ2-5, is DSGVTQTPKHLITATGQRVTLRCSPRSGDLSVYWYQQSLDQGLQFLIQYYNGEERAKGNILERFSAQQFPDLHSELNLSSLELGDSALYFCASSVTAWSGETQYFGPGTRLLVL.

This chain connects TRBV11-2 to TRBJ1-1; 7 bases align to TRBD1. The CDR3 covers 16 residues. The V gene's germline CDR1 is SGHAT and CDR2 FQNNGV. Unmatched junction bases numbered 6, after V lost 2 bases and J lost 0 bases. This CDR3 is CASSLYRQGMNTEAFF. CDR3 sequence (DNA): TGTGCCAGCAGCTTATATCGACAGGGAATGAACACTGAAGCTTTCTTT.

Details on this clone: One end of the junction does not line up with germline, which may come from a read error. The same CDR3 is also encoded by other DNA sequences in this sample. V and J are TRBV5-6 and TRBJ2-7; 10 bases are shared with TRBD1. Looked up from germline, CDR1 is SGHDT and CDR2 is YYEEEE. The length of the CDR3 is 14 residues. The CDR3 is CASSTTGGAYEQYF. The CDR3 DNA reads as TGTGCCAGCAGCACGACAGGGGGCGCCTACGAGCAGTATTTC. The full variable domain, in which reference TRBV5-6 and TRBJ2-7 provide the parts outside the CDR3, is DAGVTQSPTHLIKTRGQQVTLRCSPKSGHDTVSWYQQALGQGPQFIFQYYEEEERQRGNFPDRFSGHQFPNYSSELNVNALLLGDSALYLCASSTTGGAYEQYFGPGTRLTVT.

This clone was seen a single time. CDR3 DNA: TGTGCCAGCAGCGCCGGGACAAGTTACGAGCAGTACTTC. It specifies CASSAGTSYEQYF. The V call is TRBV11-2, the J call TRBJ2-7; maybe TRBD1 (6 bases). Germline CDR1 is SGHAT and CDR2 is FQNNGV. Trimming cost V 5 bases and J 4 bases, with 12 bases left between them. The CDR3 spans 13 residues.